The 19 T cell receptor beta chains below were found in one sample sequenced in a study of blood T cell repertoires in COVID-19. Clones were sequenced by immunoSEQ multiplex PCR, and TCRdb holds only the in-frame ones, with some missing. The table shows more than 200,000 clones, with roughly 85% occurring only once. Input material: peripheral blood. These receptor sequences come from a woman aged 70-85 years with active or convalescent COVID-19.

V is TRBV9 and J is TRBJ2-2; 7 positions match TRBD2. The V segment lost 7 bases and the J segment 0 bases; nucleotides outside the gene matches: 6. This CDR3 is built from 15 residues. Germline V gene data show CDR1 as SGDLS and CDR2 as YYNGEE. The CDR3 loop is CASAYGGTNTGELFF. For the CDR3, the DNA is TGTGCCAGCGCTTACGGGGGGACGAACACCGGGGAGCTGTTTTTT.

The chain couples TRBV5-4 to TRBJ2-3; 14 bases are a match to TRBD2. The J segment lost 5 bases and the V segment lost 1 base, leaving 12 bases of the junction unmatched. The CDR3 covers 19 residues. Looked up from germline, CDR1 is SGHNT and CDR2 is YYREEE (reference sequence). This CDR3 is CASSLFGLAGGWSLDTQYF. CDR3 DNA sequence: TGTGCCAGCAGCTTGTTCGGACTAGCGGGAGGCTGGTCTCTAGATACGCAGTATTTT.

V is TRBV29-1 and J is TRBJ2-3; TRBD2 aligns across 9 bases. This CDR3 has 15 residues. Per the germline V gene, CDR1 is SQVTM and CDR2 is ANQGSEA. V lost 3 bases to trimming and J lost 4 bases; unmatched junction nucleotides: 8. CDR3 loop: CSVEDAGGRSDTQYF. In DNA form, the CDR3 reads TGCAGCGTTGAGGATGCGGGGGGGCGGTCAGATACGCAGTATTTT.

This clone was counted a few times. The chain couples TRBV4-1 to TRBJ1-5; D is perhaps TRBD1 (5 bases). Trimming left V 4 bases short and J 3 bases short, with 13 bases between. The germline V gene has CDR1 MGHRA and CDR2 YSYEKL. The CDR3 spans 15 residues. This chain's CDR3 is CASSLTQTDNQPQHF. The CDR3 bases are TGCGCCAGCAGCCTAACCCAGACAGACAATCAGCCCCAGCATTTT.

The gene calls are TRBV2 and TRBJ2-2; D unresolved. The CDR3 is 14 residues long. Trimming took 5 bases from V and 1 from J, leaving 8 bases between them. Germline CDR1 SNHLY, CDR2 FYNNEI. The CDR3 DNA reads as TGTGCCAGCAGTCGACGACAGAACACCGGGGAGCTGTTTTTT. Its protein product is CASSRRQNTGELFF.

The CDR3 region is CASSRSEGDSFTKPQHF. In DNA, the CDR3 is TGCGCCAGCAGCCGTTCGGAGGGGGACAGCTTTACGAAACCCCAGCATTTT. V is TRBV4-1 and J is TRBJ1-5; TRBD1 aligns across 7 bases. The trim removed 4 bases at V and 10 bases at J, leaving 19 bases unmatched. The V gene's germline CDR1 is MGHRA and CDR2 YSYEKL. The CDR3 runs 17 residues.

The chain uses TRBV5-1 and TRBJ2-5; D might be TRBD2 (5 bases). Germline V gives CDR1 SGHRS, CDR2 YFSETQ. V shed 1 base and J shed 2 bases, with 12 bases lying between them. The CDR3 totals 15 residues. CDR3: CASSLMGVTQETQYF. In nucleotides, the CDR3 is TGCGCCAGCAGCTTGATGGGAGTAACTCAAGAGACCCAGTACTTC.

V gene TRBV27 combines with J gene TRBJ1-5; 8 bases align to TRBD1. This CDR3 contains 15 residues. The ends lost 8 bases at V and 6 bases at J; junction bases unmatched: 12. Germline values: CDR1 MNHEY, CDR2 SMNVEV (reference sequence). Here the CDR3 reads CASGPWDRLSQPQHF. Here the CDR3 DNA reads TGTGCCAGCGGGCCCTGGGACAGGTTATCTCAGCCCCAGCATTTT.

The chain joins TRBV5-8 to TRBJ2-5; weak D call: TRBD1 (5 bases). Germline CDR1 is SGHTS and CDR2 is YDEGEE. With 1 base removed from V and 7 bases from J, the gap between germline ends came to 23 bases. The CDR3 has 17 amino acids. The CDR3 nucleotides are TGTGCCAGCAGCTTGATCGGGCGCGGCCAGGGTCTGGGGACCCAGTACTTC. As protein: CASSLIGRGQGLGTQYF.

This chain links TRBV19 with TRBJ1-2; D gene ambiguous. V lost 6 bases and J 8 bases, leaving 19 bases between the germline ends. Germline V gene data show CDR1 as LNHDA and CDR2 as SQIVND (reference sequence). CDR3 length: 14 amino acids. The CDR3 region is CASRGNSRGGGYTF. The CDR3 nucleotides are TGTGCCAGTAGGGGGAACTCCCGGGGAGGAGGCTACACCTTC.

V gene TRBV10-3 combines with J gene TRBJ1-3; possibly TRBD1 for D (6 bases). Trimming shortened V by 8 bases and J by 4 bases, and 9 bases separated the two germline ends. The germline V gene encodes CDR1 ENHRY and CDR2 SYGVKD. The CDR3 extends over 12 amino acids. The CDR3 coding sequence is TGTGCCATCGCGGGGGGCGGAAACACCATATATTTT. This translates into CAIAGGGNTIYF.

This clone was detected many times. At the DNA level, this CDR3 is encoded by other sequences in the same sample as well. CDR3: CASSLGFRGTNEKLFF. The CDR3 nucleotides are TGTGCCAGCAGCTTAGGTTTTCGGGGGACTAATGAAAAACTGTTTTTT. The chain recombines TRBV7-9 with TRBJ1-4; the D gene is possibly TRBD1 (5 bases). The CDR3 sequence is 16 residues long. CDR1 is SEHNR, CDR2 FQNEAQ, per germline (reference sequence). V lost 1 base, J lost 2 bases, and 11 bases lay in between.

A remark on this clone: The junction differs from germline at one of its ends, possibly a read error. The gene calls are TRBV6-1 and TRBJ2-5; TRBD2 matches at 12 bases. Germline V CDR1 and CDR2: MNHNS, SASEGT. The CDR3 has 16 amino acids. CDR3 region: CASREASGGDQETQYF. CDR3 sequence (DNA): TGTGCCAGCAGGGAAGCTAGCGGGGGGGATCAAGAGACCCAGTACTTC.

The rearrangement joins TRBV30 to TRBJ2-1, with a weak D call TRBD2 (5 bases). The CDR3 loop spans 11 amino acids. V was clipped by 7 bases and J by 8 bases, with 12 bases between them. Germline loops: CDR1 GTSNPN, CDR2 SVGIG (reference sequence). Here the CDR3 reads CASGGVYEQFF. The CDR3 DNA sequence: TGTGCCTCAGGAGGTGTTTATGAGCAGTTCTTC.

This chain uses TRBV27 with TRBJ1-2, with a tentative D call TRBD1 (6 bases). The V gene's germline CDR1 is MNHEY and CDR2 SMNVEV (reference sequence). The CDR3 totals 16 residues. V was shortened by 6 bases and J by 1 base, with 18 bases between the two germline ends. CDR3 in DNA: TGTGCCAGCAGCTATACAACAGGGAACTATAACTATGGCTACACCTTC. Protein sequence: CASSYTTGNYNYGYTF.

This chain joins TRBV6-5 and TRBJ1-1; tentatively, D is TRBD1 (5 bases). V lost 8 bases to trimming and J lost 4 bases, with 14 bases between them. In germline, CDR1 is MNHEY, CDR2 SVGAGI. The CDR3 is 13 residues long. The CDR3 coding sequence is TGTGCCAGCCGGGGACTTTGGGGCACTGAAGCTTTCTTT. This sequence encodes CASRGLWGTEAFF.

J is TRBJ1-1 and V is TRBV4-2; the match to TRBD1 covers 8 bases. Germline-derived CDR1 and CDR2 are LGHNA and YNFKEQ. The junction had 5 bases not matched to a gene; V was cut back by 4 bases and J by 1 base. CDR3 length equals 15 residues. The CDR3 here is CASSPLGQGNTEAFF. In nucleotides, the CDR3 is TGTGCCAGCAGCCCCTTAGGACAGGGGAACACTGAAGCTTTCTTT.

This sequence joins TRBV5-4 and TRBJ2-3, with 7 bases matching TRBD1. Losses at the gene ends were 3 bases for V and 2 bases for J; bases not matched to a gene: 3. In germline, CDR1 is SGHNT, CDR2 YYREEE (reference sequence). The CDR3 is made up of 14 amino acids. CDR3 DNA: TGTGCCAGCAGCTCGGGACAGCTCACAGATACGCAGTATTTT. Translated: CASSSGQLTDTQYF.

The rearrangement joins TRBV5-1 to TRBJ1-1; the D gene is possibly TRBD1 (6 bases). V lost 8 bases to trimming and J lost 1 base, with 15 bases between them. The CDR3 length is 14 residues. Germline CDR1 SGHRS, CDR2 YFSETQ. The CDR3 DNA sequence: TGCGCCAGTACACAGGGAGTGGAGAACACTGAAGCTTTCTTT. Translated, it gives CASTQGVENTEAFF.